These 29 T cell receptor beta chains originate from one sample sequenced in a study of blood T cells in healthy people across ages (dated by TCRdb to the mid-2010s). Library construction relied on 5' RACE. Sequenced using an Illumina HiSeq 2500. A second roughly 6 to 12 cycle PCR used a sample-barcoded 5' primer and a J-beta primer mix. The public reads were quality trimmed at Q25 with fastp and then assembled into clones with MiXCR by TCRdb, keeping productive beta chains. Duplicate CDR3 protein sequences are folded into a single record with the most common DNA and genes. The sample yields about 680,000 distinct CDR3 sequences; approximately 49% were counted once. Roughly a third of the sample is taken by the ten largest. The sequenced material came from blood. The source is a woman aged 60-75 years in good health.

This clonotype has more than one count but fewer than ten. V and J are TRBV29-1 and TRBJ1-1; D might be TRBD1 (6 bases). V was pared by 5 bases and J by 9 bases, with 10 bases between. In germline, CDR1 is SQVTM, CDR2 ANQGSEA. The CDR3 contains 10 residues. CDR3 region: CSVSRGQAFF. In DNA, the CDR3 is TGCAGCGTTTCGCGGGGGCAAGCTTTCTTT.

This chain links TRBV20-1 with TRBJ1-2; TRBD1 matches 7 bases. V shed 4 bases and J 7 bases; nucleotides not matched to a gene: 6. Germline CDR1 and CDR2: DFQATT and SNEGSKA (reference sequence). The CDR3 covers 12 residues. The CDR3 reads CSAITGDSGYTF. For the CDR3, the DNA is TGCAGTGCTATTACAGGGGATTCTGGCTACACCTTC.

The chain couples TRBV7-2 to TRBJ2-3; 9 bases agree with TRBD2. From germline, CDR1 is SGHTA and CDR2 FQGNSA. The V gene end was trimmed by 4 bases and the J gene end by 3 bases; junction bases not matched to a gene: 5. The CDR3 length is 15 residues. The CDR3 nucleotides read TGTGCCAGCAGCTCTAGCGGGATAGTGACAGATACGCAGTATTTT. Translating it yields CASSSSGIVTDTQYF. Full variable domain (remainder filled in from reference TRBV7-2 and TRBJ2-3): GAGVSQSPSNKVTEKGKDVELRCDPISGHTALYWYRQSLGQGLEFLIYFQGNSAPDKSGLPSDRFSAERTGGSVSTLTIQRTQQEDSAVYLCASSSSGIVTDTQYFGPGTRLTVL.

This rearrangement joins TRBV20-1 to TRBJ1-2, with 11 nucleotides matching TRBD1. This CDR3 contains 14 residues. With V trimmed by 6 bases and J by 6 bases, 9 bases remained unmatched. CDR1 DFQATT and CDR2 SNEGSKA come from the germline V gene (reference sequence). The CDR3 loop is CSALPRTGGHGYTF. Written as DNA, the CDR3 is TGCAGTGCCTTACCCAGGACAGGGGGCCATGGCTACACCTTC.

This clonotype came up a few times. This chain uses TRBV7-2 with TRBJ1-2, with 9 bases matching TRBD1. Losses at the gene ends were 5 bases for V and 4 bases for J; bases not matched to a gene: 5. Germline V gives CDR1 SGHTA, CDR2 FQGNSA. The CDR3 sequence is 14 residues long. CDR3 DNA sequence: TGTGCCAGCAGCATAGGGACAGGGCCCTATGGCTACACCTTC. Translated: CASSIGTGPYGYTF.

V and J are TRBV7-2 and TRBJ2-7; D perhaps matches TRBD1 (5 bases). Trimming took off 5 bases at V and 3 bases at J, with 17 bases between the two ends. This CDR3 region has 15 residues. Germline values: CDR1 SGHTA, CDR2 FQGNSA. CDR3 amino acids: CASSPPRQIRYEQYF. DNA for the CDR3: TGTGCCAGCAGCCCCCCCCGACAGATACGCTACGAGCAGTACTTC.

To note about this clonotype: Lacking the conserved final phenylalanine or tryptophan, this CDR3 likely reflects a read error. The chain recombines TRBV12-3 or TRBV12-4 with TRBJ2-5; a weak D match, TRBD1 (6 bases). The CDR3 contains 13 residues. V lost 5 bases and J lost 11, with 18 bases in between. CDR3 region: CASSTREGGEQYI. CDR3 DNA: TGTGCCAGCAGTACCAGAGAAGGGGGAGAGCAGTACATC.

This clonotype came up many times. A read error may produce the germline difference seen at one junction end. This chain joins TRBV5-1 and TRBJ2-7; D gene uncertain. CDR3 size: 13 residues. Germline V gene sequence: CDR1 SGHRS, CDR2 YFSETQ. This chain's CDR3 is CASSVRPSYEQYF. The CDR3 region has the DNA TGTGCCAGCAGCGTCAGACCGTCCTACGAGCAGTACTTC.

The chain joins TRBV20-1 to TRBJ2-4; no clear D. The DNA matches TRBJ2-7 better at its end, which makes the J call doubtful. The CDR3 loop spans 14 amino acids. Germline lookup yields CDR1 DFQATT and CDR2 SNEGSKA (reference sequence). In DNA form, the CDR3 reads TGCAGTGCTAGAATCACGGCTGCTACCTACGAGCAGTACTTC. Protein product: CSARITAATYEQYF.

This chain connects TRBV2 to TRBJ2-7; TRBD2 agrees at 14 bases. The CDR3 covers 18 residues. Trimming at V came to 5 bases and at J to 0 bases, leaving 9 bases not matched to a gene. The V gene's germline CDR1 is SNHLY and CDR2 FYNNEI. CDR3 protein: CASSRGLAGVQSSYEQYF. The CDR3 nucleotides are TGTGCCAGCAGTAGGGGACTAGCGGGAGTCCAGAGCTCCTACGAGCAGTACTTC. The whole variable domain, filled in from reference TRBV2 and TRBJ2-7, reads EPEVTQTPSHQVTQMGQEVILRCVPISNHLYFYWYRQILGQKVEFLVSFYNNEISEKSEIFDDQFSVERPDGSNFTLKIRSTKLEDSAMYFCASSRGLAGVQSSYEQYFGPGTRLTVT.

V gene TRBV7-2 combines with J gene TRBJ1-6, with unresolved D. The CDR3 loop spans 14 amino acids. CDR1 and CDR2 (germline): SGHTA, FQGNSA. The germline V and J ends were trimmed by 1 base and 8 bases, with 9 bases remaining between them. In DNA form, the CDR3 reads TGTGCCAGCAGCTTAGTTGTCAGTTATTCACCCCTCCACTTT. Translating it yields CASSLVVSYSPLHF.

This chain joins TRBV4-3 and TRBJ2-3; no clear D. V was trimmed by 0 bases and J by 6 bases, leaving 16 bases between them. This CDR3 is built from 16 residues. Germline lookup yields CDR1 LGHNA and CDR2 YSLEER. The CDR3: CASSQDRRQAGDTQYF. DNA for the CDR3: TGCGCCAGCAGCCAAGATAGAAGGCAGGCCGGTGATACGCAGTATTTT.

At least ten counts were recorded for this clonotype. The CDR3 DNA reads as TGCAGCGTTGAGGGGTATAACTCGAATGAGCAGTTCTTC. Its translation is CSVEGYNSNEQFF. The V and J genes are TRBV29-1 and TRBJ2-1; D unclear. Trimming took 3 bases from V and 7 from J, leaving 13 bases between them. The CDR3 spans 13 residues. From germline, CDR1 is SQVTM and CDR2 ANQGSEA.

The rearrangement links TRBV20-1 to TRBJ1-5; D unclear. The CDR3 length is 14 residues. Germline V lookup: CDR1 DFQATT, CDR2 SNEGSKA (reference sequence). Between the trimmed V and J ends, which lost 0 bases and 1 base, there was a span of 7 bases. DNA for the CDR3: TGCAGTGCTAGAGATCCGGACAGCAATCAGCCCCAGCATTTT. It yields the protein CSARDPDSNQPQHF.

This clonotype was seen a few times. The V gene is TRBV12-3 or TRBV12-4, the J gene TRBJ2-4; no firm D call. This CDR3 contains 16 residues. Trimming removed 4 bases at V and 1 base at J, with 14 bases between. CDR3 sequence: CASSSNLGRAKNIQYF. CDR3 nucleotides: TGTGCCAGCAGTTCTAATCTGGGCCGGGCCAAAAACATTCAGTACTTC.

This chain joins TRBV20-1 and TRBJ1-2, with D unresolved. Germline V lookup: CDR1 DFQATT, CDR2 SNEGSKA (reference sequence). V was clipped by 5 bases and J by 0 bases, with 7 bases between them. The CDR3 has 12 amino acids. CDR3 in amino acids: CSAGSANYGYTF. The DNA for the CDR3 is TGCAGTGCTGGCAGCGCTAACTATGGCTACACCTTC.

This clonotype was recorded a few times. This chain uses TRBV24-1 with TRBJ1-2; the match to TRBD1 covers 7 bases. The CDR3 contains 14 residues. Germline loops: CDR1 KGHDR, CDR2 SFDVKD. The ends lost 0 bases at V and 6 bases at J; junction bases unmatched: 3. For the CDR3, the DNA is TGTGCCACCAGTGATTTGGACAGGGCGCATGGCTACACCTTC. It encodes CATSDLDRAHGYTF.

CDR3 region: CASSLPGQGARSDYTF. Here the CDR3 DNA reads TGTGCCAGCAGCTTACCAGGACAGGGGGCGCGTAGTGACTACACCTTC. This chain uses TRBV7-2 with TRBJ1-2; the match to TRBD1 covers 11 bases. Germline V CDR1 and CDR2: SGHTA, FQGNSA. The CDR3 spans 16 residues. Unmatched junction bases numbered 12, after V lost 2 bases and J lost 10 bases.

The V call is TRBV5-1, the J call TRBJ2-3; the match to TRBD2 covers 9 bases. Germline V lookup: CDR1 SGHRS, CDR2 YFSETQ. J gave up 6 bases and V 0 bases, and 5 bases lay outside the gene matches. The CDR3 has 15 amino acids. The CDR3 spells CASSLASGIADTQYF. CDR3 DNA: TGCGCCAGCAGCTTGGCTAGCGGGATTGCGGATACGCAGTATTTT. Complete variable domain (other parts from reference TRBV5-1 and TRBJ2-3): KAGVTQTPRYLIKTRGQQVTLSCSPISGHRSVSWYQQTPGQGLQFLFEYFSETQRNKGNFPGRFSGRQFSNSRSEMNVSTLELGDSALYLCASSLASGIADTQYFGPGTRLTVL.

There are a few counts of this clonotype. The V and J genes are TRBV29-1 and TRBJ2-5; 8 bases line up with TRBD1. There are 13 residues in the CDR3. Germline V gene sequence: CDR1 SQVTM, CDR2 ANQGSEA. V was clipped by 6 bases and J by 4 bases; unmatched bases: 7. The chain's CDR3 is CSVETGAGETQYF. CDR3 bases: TGCAGCGTAGAGACAGGGGCGGGAGAGACCCAGTACTTC.

This clonotype was seen only a few times. The chain uses TRBV12-3 or TRBV12-4 and TRBJ2-3; D is unclear. The CDR3 has 13 residues. The germline V and J ends were trimmed by 3 bases and 9 bases, with 13 bases remaining between them. The CDR3 DNA follows: TGTGCCAGCAGTTTTACACGCCCTGGGACGCAGTATTTT. As protein: CASSFTRPGTQYF.

This clonotype was seen a handful of times. This chain links TRBV25-1 with TRBJ2-7; D might be TRBD2 (6 bases). In germline, CDR1 is MGHDK, CDR2 SYGVNS. With 1 base removed from V and 6 bases from J, the gap between germline ends came to 16 bases. This CDR3 spans 15 amino acids. The CDR3 DNA reads TGTGCCAGCAGTGAATTGGGCGGGATCTCTTCCGAGCAGTACTTC. Residues: CASSELGGISSEQYF.

V usage is TRBV28 and J usage is TRBJ2-1, with TRBD2 matching over 10 bases. This CDR3 contains 18 residues. Germline V lookup: CDR1 MDHEN, CDR2 SYDVKM. V shed 3 bases, J shed 7 bases, and the junction held 15 bases outside the gene matches. The CDR3 loop reads CASSLRRDASGRGNEQFF. The CDR3 region has the DNA TGTGCCAGCAGTTTGCGCCGGGATGCTAGCGGGAGAGGGAATGAGCAGTTCTTC.

This sequence joins TRBV12-3 or TRBV12-4 and TRBJ2-7; 7 bases are shared with TRBD1. The CDR3 runs 14 residues. The ends lost 6 bases at V and 0 bases at J; junction bases unmatched: 5. CDR3 sequence reads: CASRSTGDSYEQYF. CDR3 sequence (DNA): TGTGCCAGCAGATCTACAGGGGACTCCTACGAGCAGTACTTC.

V and J are TRBV20-1 and TRBJ1-2; 7 bases match TRBD1. From germline, CDR1 is DFQATT and CDR2 SNEGSKA (reference sequence). This CDR3 has 12 residues. DNA of the CDR3: TGCAGCTCCCCCCGGGACAGCGGTTTCTACACCTTC. Translating it yields CSSPRDSGFYTF.

The chain employs TRBV5-1 and TRBJ2-3, with D possibly being TRBD2 (6 bases). Trimming took off 4 bases at V and 2 bases at J, with 14 bases between the two ends. The germline CDR1 and CDR2 sequences are SGHRS and YFSETQ. The CDR3 consists of 15 residues. CDR3 nucleotides: TGCGCCAGCAGCGAACAGGCGGGGTCCACAGATACGCAGTATTTT. It specifies CASSEQAGSTDTQYF.

Details on this clonotype: One base away lies a much larger clone, so this may be a sequencing read error. The chain uses TRBV4-2 and TRBJ2-7, with D possibly being TRBD1 (6 bases). The CDR3 has 15 residues. Germline assignment: CDR1 LGHNA and CDR2 YNFKEQ. V was clipped by 1 base and J by 7 bases, with 17 bases between them. As DNA, the CDR3 is TGTGCCAGCAGCCAAGTTGTGCAGGGGCGCGATGAGCAGTACTTC. Protein: CASSQVVQGRDEQYF.

This clonotype was counted only a few times. The V call is TRBV7-2, the J call TRBJ1-2; D perhaps matches TRBD1 (5 bases). Looked up from germline, CDR1 is SGHTA and CDR2 is FQGNSA. V lost 2 bases to trimming and J lost 6 bases, with 16 bases between them. The CDR3 totals 15 residues. The CDR3 DNA is TGTGCCAGCAGCTTAACTTCGGGACGGCCCAATGGCTACACCTTC. Translated: CASSLTSGRPNGYTF. Looking up the rest from reference TRBV7-2 and TRBJ1-2 gives the full variable domain: GAGVSQSPSNKVTEKGKDVELRCDPISGHTALYWYRQSLGQGLEFLIYFQGNSAPDKSGLPSDRFSAERTGGSVSTLTIQRTQQEDSAVYLCASSLTSGRPNGYTFGSGTRLTVV.

The chain couples TRBV6-2 or TRBV6-3 to TRBJ2-6; D perhaps matches TRBD2 (5 bases). Germline V CDR1 and CDR2: MNHEY, SVGEGT. V was clipped by 2 bases and J by 5 bases, with 13 bases between them. CDR3 size: 16 residues. CDR3 bases: TGTGCCAGCAGTTACGGACTCCCTTCTTGGGCCAACGTCCTGACTTTC. Its protein product is CASSYGLPSWANVLTF.